The clone carrying this T cell receptor beta chain was seen repeatedly, ten times or more. The source of the sample is a study of T cells after posttransplantation cyclophosphamide. The J segment lost 4 bases and the V segment lost 4 bases, leaving 4 bases of the junction unmatched. Germline V CDR1 and CDR2: MNHNS, SASEGT. This CDR3 contains 14 residues. Sequencing used immunoSEQ multiplex PCR; TCRdb keeps in-frame clones, though not all of them. The sample yields some 40,000 clones, without any singletons. The V and J genes are TRBV6-1 and TRBJ1-3, with 7 nucleotides matching TRBD1. The sequence derives from a man in his thirties or forties in good health and a related stem cell transplant donor. The sequencing sample was made of PBMCs. The CDR3 here is CASSGGTVGNTIYF. The DNA of the CDR3 is TGTGCCAGCAGTGGCGGGACAGTGGGAAACACCATATATTTT.